This is a list of T cell receptor beta chains from one sample in a study of T cells in Graves' hyperthyroidism and ophthalmopathy. A single record per CDR3 protein comes from TCRdb applying MiXCR to the multiplex PCR reads. The sample has some 490,000 distinct CDR3 sequences, less than 25% seen once. Sequencing was carried out using blood. These receptors originate from a woman in her seventies with Graves' ophthalmopathy. Each CDR3 is given with its conserved first and last residue. D genes are given only for firm matches. The size field is filled for only some rows; it gives once, few, many or a size class.

d_call: -
j_call: TRBJ2-1
v_call: TRBV30
clone_size: few
cdr3_nt: TGTGCCTGGATTGCAAAAGCGTACAATGAGCAGTTCTTC
cdr3_aa: CAWIAKAYNEQFF

d_call: TRBD1
j_call: TRBJ2-7
v_call: TRBV29-1
clone_size: few
cdr3_nt: TGCAGCGTTGAGGGACAGTCCTACGAGCAGTACTTC
cdr3_aa: CSVEGQSYEQYF

d_call: TRBD2
j_call: TRBJ2-3
v_call: TRBV10-3
clone_size: -
cdr3_nt: TGTGCCATCAGTGGGACTAGTGATTTAGATACGCAGTATTTT
cdr3_aa: CAISGTSDLDTQYF

d_call: -
j_call: TRBJ2-3
v_call: TRBV9
clone_size: -
cdr3_nt: TGTGCCAGCAGCGTCGGGACTTCATCCCCCACAGATACGCAGTATTTT
cdr3_aa: CASSVGTSSPTDTQYF

d_call: TRBD2
j_call: TRBJ2-1
v_call: TRBV12-3/TRBV12-4
clone_size: -
cdr3_nt: TGTGCCAGCAGTTCACTAGCGGGAGTATGGAATGAGCAGTTCTTC
cdr3_aa: CASSSLAGVWNEQFF

d_call: -
j_call: TRBJ2-2
v_call: TRBV7-3
clone_size: -
cdr3_nt: TGTGCCAGCAGCTTCCGAGAGAACACCGGGGAGCTGTTTTTT
cdr3_aa: CASSFRENTGELFF

d_call: TRBD2
j_call: TRBJ2-1
v_call: TRBV4-1
clone_size: -
cdr3_nt: TGCGCCAGTTCTGTAGAACCGACTAGCGGATACAATGAGCAGTTCTTC
cdr3_aa: CASSVEPTSGYNEQFF

d_call: TRBD2
j_call: TRBJ2-5
v_call: TRBV15
clone_size: -
cdr3_nt: TGTGCCACCAGCAGAGCTAGCGGGAGTCAGGAGACCCAGTACTTC
cdr3_aa: CATSRASGSQETQYF

d_call: TRBD2
j_call: TRBJ2-7
v_call: TRBV7-8
clone_size: -
cdr3_nt: TGTGCCAGCAGCCGCCAGGCTAGCGGATCCTACGAGCAGTACTTC
cdr3_aa: CASSRQASGSYEQYF

d_call: -
j_call: TRBJ2-7
v_call: TRBV6-1
clone_size: few
cdr3_nt: TGTGCCAGCTGTAAGGGGGTGACTTACGAGCAGTACTTC
cdr3_aa: CASCKGVTYEQYF

d_call: -
j_call: TRBJ2-1
v_call: TRBV2
clone_size: many
cdr3_nt: TGTGCCAGCAGTTCCCGGGAGCAGTTCTTC
cdr3_aa: CASSSREQFF

d_call: -
j_call: TRBJ1-5
v_call: TRBV30
clone_size: -
cdr3_nt: TGTGCCTGGAGTCACGGGGGTCAGAGCAATCAGCCCCAGCATTTT
cdr3_aa: CAWSHGGQSNQPQHF

d_call: -
j_call: TRBJ2-1
v_call: TRBV11-2
clone_size: -
cdr3_nt: TGTGCCAGCAGCTTCCCATGGCAGGTCAATGAGCAGTTCTTC
cdr3_aa: CASSFPWQVNEQFF

d_call: -
j_call: TRBJ1-3
v_call: TRBV6-2/TRBV6-3
clone_size: -
cdr3_nt: TGTGCCAGCAGTTATTACGAGAGCTCTGGAAACACCATATATTTT
cdr3_aa: CASSYYESSGNTIYF

d_call: -
j_call: TRBJ2-3
v_call: TRBV24-1
clone_size: -
cdr3_nt: TGTGCCACCAGTGATTTGCTATCAGGAACAGATACGCAGTATTTT
cdr3_aa: CATSDLLSGTDTQYF

d_call: -
j_call: TRBJ1-1
v_call: TRBV2
clone_size: many
cdr3_nt: TGTGCCAGCAGCATAGACAGCGGAGCTTTCTTT
cdr3_aa: CASSIDSGAFF

d_call: -
j_call: TRBJ2-3
v_call: TRBV27
clone_size: few
cdr3_nt: TGTGCCAGCAGTTCCCTTATGCGAGACTTCGCAGCCAGAGGGACAGATACGCAGTATTTT
cdr3_aa: CASSSLMRDFAARGTDTQYF

d_call: TRBD2
j_call: TRBJ2-1
v_call: TRBV7-3
clone_size: -
cdr3_nt: TGTGCCAGCAGCTTAATAAGCGGGGGGGACAATGAGCAGTTCTTC
cdr3_aa: CASSLISGGDNEQFF

d_call: -
j_call: TRBJ1-3
v_call: TRBV2
clone_size: many
cdr3_nt: TGTGCCAGCACTCTTGCCCCCGGCGTATCTGGAAACACCATATATTTT
cdr3_aa: CASTLAPGVSGNTIYF

d_call: -
j_call: TRBJ1-1
v_call: TRBV7-2
clone_size: many
cdr3_nt: TGTGCCAGCAGCTTATCCCCGACAGTGAACACTGAAGCTTTCTTT
cdr3_aa: CASSLSPTVNTEAFF

d_call: -
j_call: TRBJ1-4
v_call: TRBV6-6
clone_size: -
cdr3_nt: TGTGCCAGCAGTTACTCGAGGCAGCCCCTAACTAATGAAAAACTGTTTTTT
cdr3_aa: CASSYSRQPLTNEKLFF

d_call: -
j_call: TRBJ2-1
v_call: TRBV30
clone_size: many
cdr3_nt: TGTGCCTGGAGTGTAGGTGTCTACAATGAGCAGTTCTTC
cdr3_aa: CAWSVGVYNEQFF

d_call: -
j_call: TRBJ1-5
v_call: TRBV18
clone_size: -
cdr3_nt: TGTGCCAGCTCTCAGGACAGTCCGGTGAGCAATCAGCCCCAGCATTTT
cdr3_aa: CASSQDSPVSNQPQHF

d_call: -
j_call: TRBJ2-1
v_call: TRBV12-5
clone_size: few
cdr3_nt: TGTGCTAGTGGTTTGATCGGCAGGGCTGGTGAGCAGTTCTTC
cdr3_aa: CASGLIGRAGEQFF

d_call: TRBD1
j_call: TRBJ1-5
v_call: TRBV3-1
clone_size: -
cdr3_nt: TGTGCCAGCAGTCTGACAGGGTTGCAACAGCCCCAGCATTTT
cdr3_aa: CASSLTGLQQPQHF

d_call: TRBD2
j_call: TRBJ2-1
v_call: TRBV4-2
clone_size: -
cdr3_nt: TGTGCCAGCAGCCAGGCCCCTAGCGGGCACAATGAGCAGTTCTTC
cdr3_aa: CASSQAPSGHNEQFF

d_call: TRBD1
j_call: TRBJ1-3
v_call: TRBV6-1
clone_size: few
cdr3_nt: TGTGCCAGCAGGATACGTCCGGGACAGACCGGAAACACCATATATTTT
cdr3_aa: CASRIRPGQTGNTIYF

d_call: -
j_call: TRBJ2-1
v_call: TRBV6-1
clone_size: -
cdr3_nt: TGTGCCAGCAGGTTTGGGACGAATGAGCAGTTCTTC
cdr3_aa: CASRFGTNEQFF

d_call: TRBD1
j_call: TRBJ1-1
v_call: TRBV19
clone_size: -
cdr3_nt: TGTGCCAGTAGTTCTAAGACAGGGGGGATGAACACTGAAGCTTTCTTT
cdr3_aa: CASSSKTGGMNTEAFF

d_call: -
j_call: TRBJ1-1
v_call: TRBV6-1
clone_size: many
cdr3_nt: TGTGCCAGCAGTCCGCCAGGCGGCACTGAAGCTTTCTTT
cdr3_aa: CASSPPGGTEAFF

d_call: -
j_call: TRBJ2-4
v_call: TRBV2
clone_size: -
cdr3_nt: TGTGCCAGCGGGCAGGGGCCCCTCGAAAACATTCAGTACTTC
cdr3_aa: CASGQGPLENIQYF

d_call: -
j_call: TRBJ2-7
v_call: TRBV27
clone_size: -
cdr3_nt: TGTGCCAGCAGTTTATCGGAAGTCTACGAGCAGTACTTC
cdr3_aa: CASSLSEVYEQYF

d_call: -
j_call: TRBJ2-6
v_call: TRBV7-2
clone_size: many
cdr3_nt: TGTGCCAGCAGCCGGACGGGGACTGGGGCCAACGTCCTGACTTTC
cdr3_aa: CASSRTGTGANVLTF

d_call: TRBD1
j_call: TRBJ2-7
v_call: TRBV5-1
clone_size: -
cdr3_nt: TGCGCCAGCAGCTTGGTACAGGGGGCAGAGCAGTACTTC
cdr3_aa: CASSLVQGAEQYF

d_call: -
j_call: TRBJ1-2
v_call: TRBV7-8
clone_size: -
cdr3_nt: TGTGCCAGCAGCTTACTCCAGGAGGATGGCTACACCTTC
cdr3_aa: CASSLLQEDGYTF

d_call: TRBD1
j_call: TRBJ1-2
v_call: TRBV12-3/TRBV12-4
clone_size: few
cdr3_nt: TGTGCCAGCACCGGGACAGGGGCAATCTATGGCTACACCTTC
cdr3_aa: CASTGTGAIYGYTF

d_call: TRBD2
j_call: TRBJ2-7
v_call: TRBV20-1
clone_size: few
cdr3_nt: TGCAGTGCCGCGGGGGGGGCCGTTCTAATTCACGAGCAGTACTTC
cdr3_aa: CSAAGGAVLIHEQYF

d_call: -
j_call: TRBJ2-3
v_call: TRBV2
clone_size: few
cdr3_nt: TGTGCCAGCAGACTAGAATCGGATACGCAGTATTTT
cdr3_aa: CASRLESDTQYF

d_call: -
j_call: TRBJ2-1
v_call: TRBV9
clone_size: few
cdr3_nt: TGTGCCAGCAGCGTTCAGGGTTTAGGTGAGCAGTTCTTC
cdr3_aa: CASSVQGLGEQFF

d_call: TRBD1
j_call: TRBJ2-3
v_call: TRBV11-2
clone_size: few
cdr3_nt: TGTGCCAGCAGCTTAGAGCAGGGGGGCACAGATACGCAGTATTTT
cdr3_aa: CASSLEQGGTDTQYF

d_call: TRBD1
j_call: TRBJ2-1
v_call: TRBV10-3
clone_size: -
cdr3_nt: TGTGCCATCAGTGAGTCACGACAGGGGGCGGCCAGGTTCTTC
cdr3_aa: CAISESRQGAARFF

d_call: -
j_call: TRBJ2-7
v_call: TRBV12-3/TRBV12-4
clone_size: many
cdr3_nt: TGTGCCAGCAGACCCCGGGACCAAAGGTCCTACGAGCAGTACTTC
cdr3_aa: CASRPRDQRSYEQYF

d_call: TRBD1
j_call: TRBJ2-6
v_call: TRBV7-2
clone_size: few
cdr3_nt: TGTGCCAGCAGCTTAGGGGGGACAGGCAGATACTCTGGGGCCAACGTCCTGACTTTC
cdr3_aa: CASSLGGTGRYSGANVLTF

d_call: TRBD2
j_call: TRBJ2-7
v_call: TRBV12-3/TRBV12-4
clone_size: many
cdr3_nt: TGTGCCAGCAGCCGGGGGGGGCTGAGCTCCTACGAGCAGTACTTC
cdr3_aa: CASSRGGLSSYEQYF

d_call: TRBD2
j_call: TRBJ2-3
v_call: TRBV11-2
clone_size: -
cdr3_nt: TGTGCCAGCAGCTTAGAGCTAGCGGGAGTTCCCCGCACAGATACGCAGTATTTT
cdr3_aa: CASSLELAGVPRTDTQYF

d_call: -
j_call: TRBJ1-5
v_call: TRBV19
clone_size: many
cdr3_nt: TGTGCCAGTAGTACGAGGCGCGACGCTGGCAATCAGCCCCAGCATTTT
cdr3_aa: CASSTRRDAGNQPQHF

d_call: -
j_call: TRBJ2-1
v_call: TRBV29-1
clone_size: few
cdr3_nt: TGCAGCGTTGAGGGGAACGGCGAGCAGTTCTTC
cdr3_aa: CSVEGNGEQFF

d_call: -
j_call: TRBJ2-3
v_call: TRBV5-1
clone_size: few
cdr3_nt: TGCGCCAGCAGCATCCTGGAGGGCACAGATACGCAGTATTTT
cdr3_aa: CASSILEGTDTQYF

d_call: -
j_call: TRBJ2-2
v_call: TRBV30
clone_size: many
cdr3_nt: TGTGCCTGGAGTAAGGGCAGGACGAACACCGGGGAGCTGTTTTTT
cdr3_aa: CAWSKGRTNTGELFF

d_call: TRBD2
j_call: TRBJ2-1
v_call: TRBV28
clone_size: many
cdr3_nt: TGTGCCAGCAGTTTACGTAGCGGGACTGCCGATGAGCAGTTCTTC
cdr3_aa: CASSLRSGTADEQFF

d_call: TRBD2
j_call: TRBJ2-3
v_call: TRBV29-1
clone_size: many
cdr3_nt: TGCAGCGCCAACGGACTAGCGGGAGGAGGAGATACGCAGTATTTT
cdr3_aa: CSANGLAGGGDTQYF

d_call: TRBD2
j_call: TRBJ2-1
v_call: TRBV5-1
clone_size: many
cdr3_nt: TGCGCCAGCAGCCCTACGACTAGCGGGAGGGATTATGAGCAGTTCTTC
cdr3_aa: CASSPTTSGRDYEQFF

d_call: -
j_call: TRBJ1-2
v_call: TRBV5-5
clone_size: few
cdr3_nt: TGTGCCAGCAGCTTTGTCGGGTTGGGTGGCTACACCTTC
cdr3_aa: CASSFVGLGGYTF

d_call: -
j_call: TRBJ2-3
v_call: TRBV20-1
clone_size: few
cdr3_nt: TGCAGTGCTAGAGCCTCGGGACTTTATACGCAGTATTTT
cdr3_aa: CSARASGLYTQYF